This entry features one T cell receptor (beta chain) sequence. What antigen it recognizes has not been identified. There are no base qualities to consult, and no much larger clone falls within one base. These data originate in a study of siplizumab effects on memory and regulatory T cells (dated by TCRdb to the late 2010s). Background for the entire study: The effect of the anti-CD2 antibody siplizumab on alloreactive T-cell subsets was examined in allogeneic mixed lymphocyte reactions constructed from human PBMCs.

The study at large found these results: Because sequences at frequencies below about 10^-5 were poorly captured, only a minor fraction of alloreactive clones could be mapped back to unstimulated subsets. Of the alloreactive CD4+ clones that could be mapped, the Treg-derived share averaged roughly 73% with siplizumab compared with around 25% in control reactions. A naive or memory phenotype could not be assigned to roughly 75-97% of proliferating CD4+ or CD8+ clones. The cumulative frequency of alloreactive sequences traceable to unstimulated CD4+ memory T cells was significantly reduced by siplizumab. The suppressive function of proliferating Tregs from siplizumab cultures was not functionally confirmed. Greater diversity appeared to be present in unstimulated naive T cells than in memory T cells, and a substantial contribution to the alloresponse seemed to be made by naive cells.

Cut back by 7 bases and 9 bases, the V and J ends lie 13 bases apart. The CDR1 and CDR2 encoded by the germline V gene (reference sequence) are DFQATT and SNEGSKA. From its cysteine to its phenylalanine, the CDR3 spans 11 amino acids. Solely the CDR3 DNA is kept, with 33 bases framed from the first base. Libraries came from the immunoSEQ multiplex PCR assay. Each sample had 85,000 to 100,000 TCR templates assayed by the deep sequencing platform. Genomic DNA extracted from sorted T cells was used for TCRbeta CDR3 sequencing. From the authors' description of their analysis: The R programming language was used for the clonal analysis of the TCRbeta CDR3 data. Alloreactive CD4+ and CD8+ clones were identified by comparing unstimulated samples to CFSE-low samples taken after the reaction. By matching sequences to the repertoires of sorted unstimulated Treg and non-Treg cells, each alloreactive CD4+ clone was assigned a regulatory or non-regulatory origin. TCRdb re-hosts the immuneACCESS table, in-frame sequences only. Its copies lack some clones; in the studies checked, an unresolved V gene accounts for under half of them, and the cause for the rest is not known. The DNA was the basis for D and trimming; V, J and clone size are from that table. The sample data list more than 95,000 clones, and roughly 94% of these were observed just once. Around 1.5% of the sample comes from the top ten.

TCRbeta CDR3 sequencing was performed on sorted unstimulated T cells and on proliferating T cells recovered from mixed lymphocyte reactions. Fresh whole blood from over 8 HLA-typed healthy donors was used to isolate PBMCs. To map where alloreactive clones came from, CD4+ non-regulatory T cells in the unstimulated state were FACS-sorted. Sequenced material: non-Treg CD4+ T cells sorted from blood. In the paper's terms, the cell subset or site label means: FACS-sorted unstimulated CD4+ non-regulatory T cells. This clonotype originated in a human donor in good health. The rearrangement joined TRBV20-1 to TRBJ2-1; TRBD1 could be the D gene, as 6 bases match. Here the CDR3 is given as CSEAGETEQFF. The bases read TGCAGTGAGGCAGGGGAAACTGAGCAGTTCTTC.